The present TCR beta chain was sequenced within a study of T cells in Graves' hyperthyroidism and ophthalmopathy (dated by TCRdb to between 2018 and 2021). Regarding the complete study: A discovery cohort of roughly 100 patients, roughly 43 with Graves' ophthalmopathy and more than 55 with stable Graves' hyperthyroidism, was used to find distinguishing TCR V-J signatures. Following sampling, methimazole starting at 30 mg daily was given to hyperthyroidism patients, and high-dose intravenous methylprednisolone was given to ophthalmopathy patients. The study also compared thyroid tissue and blood T-cell repertoires from several Graves' hyperthyroidism patients. Prospective prediction of ophthalmopathy was tested in an independent validation cohort consisting of 18 to 20 hyperthyroidism patients and around 16 patients who later progressed to ophthalmopathy. According to the paper, TCR Vbeta CDR3 sequencing was carried out on more than 120 peripheral blood samples, which came from fewer than 50 ophthalmopathy, around 75 hyperthyroidism and roughly 17 progressor patients. The 100 discovery patients were randomly split 7:3 into training and test sets. Overall study outcomes, separate from this receptor: Most expanded thyroid clonotypes (frequency above 0.001) were also found in blood, which suggests that blood repertoires may mirror thyroid immune responses. Sample size was not statistically predetermined, and investigators were not blinded to group allocation. In validation, the model predicted progression to ophthalmopathy with roughly 70% sensitivity and 72% to 85% specificity, a median of around 6.6 months before onset. A 13 V-J signature model separated ophthalmopathy from stable hyperthyroidism, with around 88% sensitivity and approximately 81% specificity in cross-validation and 80%/75% in testing.

This clonotype was counted at least ten times. This clone's antigen is unknown. Qualities for individual bases were not recorded, and no much larger clone is one base off. TCR beta CDR3 regions were amplified from RNA transcripts. The first round of RT-PCR for the TCR CDR3 was performed with the HTBI primer set and the Qiagen OneStep RT-PCR kit. Libraries were constructed in a second round of multiplex PCR, after which size selection and purification were performed. Paired-end sequencing of the libraries was performed with 100 bp reads on an Illumina HiSeq2000. The authors' analysis ran thus. Raw data were processed with SOAPnuke, discarding reads with adapters, uncalled bases, mean Phred below 15, or no exact constant-primer or identifier match. COPE v1.2.5 was used to merge high-quality paired reads, and clonotypes were defined as unique nucleotide sequences. MiTCR v1.1 was used to align the clonotypes against IMGT TRBV, TRBD and TRBJ reference segments. The analysis was restricted to V-J combinations with a frequency above 0.0001, which together covered roughly 99% of the repertoires. A TCS score was defined as the ratio between F50 (clonal expansion) and ExV (chaos), using BLOSUM62-based TCRdist between CDR3 peptides within each V-J. Welch's t-statistics and random forest reduced fewer than 550 V-J features to around 14, which were used in a naive Bayes classifier (R e1071). The Morisita-Horn index was used to measure how similar the thyroid and blood repertoires were. TCRdb's own reprocessing of the public reads used fastp at Q25 and MiXCR and kept productive beta chains. Merged by CDR3 protein, the rows form single entries marked with the most common genes and DNA. The V and J calls were determined by TCRdb, not by the authors. The sample profile shows 500,000 to 600,000 distinct CDR3 sequences; around 45% of them were found once. The ten largest clones take up over 15% of the sample.

Patients with uncontrolled infections, other autoimmune diseases, pregnancy or lactation were excluded. Diagnoses relied on clinical symptoms, serum thyroxine and TRAb, thyroid ultrasound and orbital computed tomography. Total RNA was extracted with Trizol reagent, and quality was checked on an Agilent 2100 Bioanalyzer. According to the germline V gene, CDR1 reads SGHVS and CDR2 reads FQNEAQ. Trimming removed 5 bases from V and 2 bases from J, leaving 17 bases between the germline ends. The CDR3 has 16 amino acids, counting the end cysteine and phenylalanine. Only CDR3 DNA is held: 48 bases, read in frame from base 1.

The TCR comes from an adult woman with Graves' disease, either hyperthyroidism or ophthalmopathy (not recorded which). This receptor chain uses TRBV7-8 and TRBJ2-3; D gene: possibly TRBD2, on 6 matching bases. The sample consisted of peripheral blood or thyroid tissue (not recorded which). CDR3 protein: CASSPREDSLTDTQYF. In nucleotide form, the sequence is TGTGCCAGCAGCCCTAGGGAGGACTCCCTCACAGATACGCAGTATTTT.